Given below is one T cell receptor beta chain in context. Patients of the Seattle cohort, enrolled during active infection, were followed longitudinally. Authors' processing steps: How many nucleated cells were present was estimated from reference gene primer amplification. Repertoires were generated with immunoSEQ multiplex PCR, while TCRdb's copy carries only in-frame clones and drops some. V and J calls and clone size are given by that table; D and trimming were obtained from the DNA. Counted here are 120,000 to 150,000 clones, 88% occurring once; the ten biggest clones make up 2.5% to 3%. V lost 0 bases to trimming and J lost 5 bases, with 20 bases between them. CDR1 is SGHDN and CDR2 is FVKESK in the germline V gene. CDR3 length: 18 amino acids. This sample stems from a study of blood T cell repertoires in COVID-19. Whole-study context: The origin of the acute and convalescent COVID-19 samples was the United States, Italy and Spain. Sources were T cells, B-cell-depleted T cells, or PBMCs; the material itself was cDNA or gDNA.

This TCR was sampled from a human donor with COVID-19, enrolled during active disease. The donor label of this sample is uncertain. Material: peripheral blood. The gene calls are TRBV14 and TRBJ1-5; TRBD1 might be the D (5 bases). The CDR3 reads CASSQDLTATAGDQPQHF. The DNA for the CDR3 is TGTGCCAGCAGCCAAGATCTCACTGCTACCGCGGGGGATCAGCCCCAGCATTTT.